The 30 T cell receptor beta chains reported below all come from one sample, sequenced in a study of beta chain features in type 1 diabetes. Investigators reverse transcribed all isolated RNA, so they sequenced expressed TCRB transcripts. Using immunoSEQ multiplex PCR, the repertoire was profiled, and TCRdb retains in-frame clones only, with some absent. Found here are 130,000 to 150,000 clones, about 8.7% of them singletons; the top ten hold approximately 0.68%. Sequenced input: central memory CD4+ T cells from blood. These receptors all come from a man between 18 and 29 years old in good health.

This chain uses TRBV2 with TRBJ2-3; 13 nucleotides align to TRBD2. The CDR3 has 16 amino acids. From germline, CDR1 is SNHLY and CDR2 FYNNEI. V lost 6 bases to trimming and J lost 0 bases; unmatched junction nucleotides: 3. CDR3: CASRRTSGGSTDTQYF. The CDR3 bases are TGTGCCAGCAGAAGGACTAGCGGGGGTAGCACAGATACGCAGTATTTT.

The J gene is TRBJ2-1, the V gene TRBV5-1, with 8 bases fitting TRBD1. In germline, CDR1 is SGHRS, CDR2 YFSETQ. CDR3 length: 15 amino acids. J was trimmed by 2 bases and V by 4 bases; bases with no gene match: 5. Here the CDR3 reads CASSAGQVAYNEQFF. The DNA of the CDR3 is TGCGCCAGCAGCGCGGGACAGGTAGCCTACAATGAGCAGTTCTTC.

There are a few counts of this clone. The chain links TRBV5-1 to TRBJ1-2; 8 bases fit TRBD1. Germline trimming cut 2 bases from V and 6 bases from J; bases unmatched to any gene: 12. Germline CDR1 is SGHRS and CDR2 is YFSETQ. The CDR3 totals 16 residues. CDR3 nucleotide sequence: TGCGCCAGCAGCTTCCAATGGACAGGGAGGGAGGATGGCTACACCTTC. This codes for CASSFQWTGREDGYTF.

This clone was seen a few times. This sequence joins TRBV10-3 and TRBJ2-3; TRBD1 agrees at 9 bases. Germline CDR1 and CDR2: ENHRY and SYGVKD. This CDR3 spans 14 amino acids. With 8 bases clipped from V and 1 base from J, the junction kept 4 bases outside the gene matches. CDR3 in DNA: TGTGCCATCGGGGGGGACAGGGGCACAGATACGCAGTATTTT. As protein: CAIGGDRGTDTQYF.

The chain is built from TRBV4-2 and TRBJ2-7; 11 bases agree with TRBD2. CDR1 and CDR2 from the germline V gene are LGHNA and YNFKEQ. This CDR3 region has 17 residues. V lost 0 bases, J lost 1 base, and 5 bases stayed unmatched. CDR3 residues: CASSQELGTSGSYEQYF. As DNA, the CDR3 is TGTGCCAGCAGCCAAGAACTCGGGACTAGCGGTTCCTACGAGCAGTACTTC.

The V call is TRBV30, the J call TRBJ1-6; the match to TRBD1 covers 8 bases. Looked up from germline, CDR1 is GTSNPN and CDR2 is SVGIG (reference sequence). The CDR3 has 15 residues. The V gene end was trimmed by 0 bases and the J gene end by 9 bases; junction bases not matched to a gene: 7. CDR3 sequence (DNA): TGTGCCTGGAGTGTTAGGGCAGGGGGCACTTCACCCCTCCACTTT. Translation gives CAWSVRAGGTSPLHF.

The V gene is TRBV9, the J gene TRBJ1-1; D not certain. In germline, CDR1 is SGDLS, CDR2 YYNGEE. The V end lost 2 bases, the J end lost 3 bases, and 11 bases lay between the germline ends. The CDR3 has 14 residues. CDR3 nucleotides: TGTGCCAGCAGCGTGGACTACAGTTACACTGAAGCTTTCTTT. Protein sequence: CASSVDYSYTEAFF.

The V and J genes are TRBV29-1 and TRBJ1-1, with 12 bases identical to TRBD1. The CDR3 is 14 amino acids. Trimming cost V 6 bases and J 4 bases; bases outside gene matches: 6. Germline CDR1 SQVTM, CDR2 ANQGSEA. CDR3 DNA: TGCAGCGTGGGGACAGGGGGCTTGCTCACTGAAGCTTTCTTT. Residues: CSVGTGGLLTEAFF.

CDR3: CASSFDRANYGYTF. Written as DNA, the CDR3 is TGTGCCAGCAGCTTCGACAGAGCTAACTATGGCTACACCTTC. V gene TRBV2 combines with J gene TRBJ1-2; tentatively, D is TRBD1 (5 bases). The CDR3 runs to 14 residues. Germline V gene lookup returns CDR1 SNHLY and CDR2 FYNNEI. Trimming left V 6 bases short and J 0 bases short, with 11 bases between.

This clone has more than one count but fewer than ten. V gene TRBV4-3 combines with J gene TRBJ2-7; 7 bases line up with TRBD1. V shed 4 bases and J 7 bases; nucleotides not matched to a gene: 7. This CDR3 spans 13 amino acids. The germline CDR1 and CDR2 sequences are LGHNA and YSLEER. The CDR3 loop reads CASSRDSLGEQYF. The CDR3 DNA sequence: TGCGCCAGCAGCCGGGACAGTTTAGGGGAGCAGTACTTC.

In this sample, this clone turned up a few times. V and J are TRBV15 and TRBJ1-1; no clear D. Germline CDR1 LNHNV, CDR2 YYDKDF (reference sequence). V was trimmed by 0 bases and J by 7 bases, leaving 15 bases between them. The CDR3 is 15 residues long. CDR3 nucleotides: TGTGCCACCAGCAGAGAGCATGGAGGTGGAAGTGAAGCTTTCTTT. It is translated as CATSREHGGGSEAFF.

The chain joins TRBV2 to TRBJ2-7; maybe TRBD1 (6 bases). V dropped 6 bases and J dropped 4 bases, with 10 bases sitting between them. This CDR3 has 12 amino acids. Germline-derived CDR1 and CDR2 are SNHLY and FYNNEI. DNA for the CDR3: TGTGCCAGCAGACAGGGAAGGTACGAGCAGTACTTC. Protein sequence: CASRQGRYEQYF.

The chain has TRBV30 and TRBJ1-4; 8 bases match TRBD1. Germline V CDR1 and CDR2: GTSNPN, SVGIG (reference sequence). The CDR3 length is 15 residues. The V segment lost 4 bases and the J segment 8 bases; nucleotides outside the gene matches: 12. The CDR3 DNA is TGTGCCTGGATGCCAATAGGACAGGGAGGCGAAAAACTGTTTTTT. Translating it yields CAWMPIGQGGEKLFF.

The genes are TRBV30 and TRBJ2-7, with 9 bases fitting TRBD1. Germline V gene lookup returns CDR1 GTSNPN and CDR2 SVGIG (reference sequence). V lost 2 bases to trimming and J lost 2 bases; unmatched junction nucleotides: 1. This CDR3 is built from 13 residues. The CDR3 DNA is TGTGCCTGGAGTCGACAGGGGGCCTACGAGCAGTACTTC. This translates into CAWSRQGAYEQYF.

The gene calls are TRBV28 and TRBJ2-5; TRBD1 might be the D (6 bases). CDR1 and CDR2 from the germline V gene are MDHEN and SYDVKM. Trimming took off 7 bases at V and 2 bases at J, with 11 bases between the two ends. The CDR3 runs 13 residues. The CDR3 bases are TGTGCCAGCAATGGGGGCGGTCAAGAGACCCAGTACTTC. Its translation: CASNGGGQETQYF.

This clone was detected a few times. The V and J genes are TRBV9 and TRBJ2-7, with 7 bases fitting TRBD1. The CDR3 has 14 amino acids. The ends lost 4 bases at V and 2 bases at J; junction bases unmatched: 6. Germline CDR1 is SGDLS and CDR2 is YYNGEE. Written as DNA, the CDR3 is TGTGCCAGCAGCCCGCGACAGGGCCCCTACGAGCAGTACTTC. Its protein is CASSPRQGPYEQYF.

V gene TRBV2 combines with J gene TRBJ1-6; 7 nucleotides match TRBD1. The CDR3 has 14 residues. V lost 7 bases to trimming and J lost 6 bases; unmatched junction nucleotides: 6. Germline assignment: CDR1 SNHLY and CDR2 FYNNEI. The CDR3, as DNA: TGTGCCAGCAACAGGGGATTTTTTAATTCACCCCTCCACTTT. Amino acids: CASNRGFFNSPLHF. The full variable domain, rest sourced from reference TRBV2 and TRBJ1-6, is EPEVTQTPSHQVTQMGQEVILRCVPISNHLYFYWYRQILGQKVEFLVSFYNNEISEKSEIFDDQFSVERPDGSNFTLKIRSTKLEDSAMYFCASNRGFFNSPLHFGNGTRLTVT.

The DNA of the CDR3 is TGCGCCAGCAGCTTGGCTGGGGGCGCGAATGAAAAACTGTTTTTT. Translation gives CASSLAGGANEKLFF. The chain employs TRBV5-1 and TRBJ1-4; a weak D match, TRBD1 (6 bases). From germline, CDR1 is SGHRS and CDR2 YFSETQ. This CDR3 comprises 15 residues. Trimming removed 0 bases from V and 5 bases from J, with 11 bases in between. Complete variable domain (other parts from reference TRBV5-1 and TRBJ1-4): KAGVTQTPRYLIKTRGQQVTLSCSPISGHRSVSWYQQTPGQGLQFLFEYFSETQRNKGNFPGRFSGRQFSNSRSEMNVSTLELGDSALYLCASSLAGGANEKLFFGSGTQLSVL.

The chain is built from TRBV5-8 and TRBJ1-5, with D maybe TRBD1 (5 bases). Germline V gene data show CDR1 as SGHTS and CDR2 as YDEGEE. CDR3 length: 17 amino acids. The V gene lost 4 bases and the J gene lost 0 bases, with 17 bases spanning the gap. CDR3 sequence: CASSGTQGYYSNQPQHF. As DNA, the CDR3 is TGTGCCAGCAGCGGTACGCAGGGATACTATAGCAATCAGCCCCAGCATTTT.

Only a few counts were recorded for this clone. The V gene is TRBV2, the J gene TRBJ1-5, with TRBD1 as a possible D gene (6 bases). The CDR3 is 14 amino acids. CDR1 is SNHLY, CDR2 FYNNEI, per germline. V was shortened by 7 bases and J by 3 bases, with 13 bases between the two germline ends. CDR3 DNA: TGTGCCAGCAACCGGGACAAGGCCAATCAGCCCCAGCATTTT. As protein: CASNRDKANQPQHF. Combining the CDR3 with reference TRBV2 and TRBJ1-5 gives the whole variable domain EPEVTQTPSHQVTQMGQEVILRCVPISNHLYFYWYRQILGQKVEFLVSFYNNEISEKSEIFDDQFSVERPDGSNFTLKIRSTKLEDSAMYFCASNRDKANQPQHFGDGTRLSIL.

This clone was observed a handful of times. The chain couples TRBV6-1 to TRBJ1-6; possible D gene TRBD1, 5 bases. V was clipped by 2 bases and J by 0 bases, with 11 bases between them. This CDR3 region has 17 residues. CDR1 is MNHNS and CDR2 is SASEGT in the germline V gene. CDR3 sequence: CASSEFGASSYNSPLHF. CDR3 coding DNA: TGTGCCAGCAGTGAATTTGGGGCGAGCTCCTATAATTCACCCCTCCACTTT.

This clone has a handful of counts. The gene calls are TRBV7-2 and TRBJ1-6; 7 nucleotides line up with TRBD1. V shed 8 bases and J 0 bases; nucleotides not matched to a gene: 10. Germline V gives CDR1 SGHTA, CDR2 FQGNSA. The CDR3 extends over 17 amino acids. The CDR3: CASASPGQSSYNSPLHF. Here the CDR3 DNA reads TGTGCCAGCGCTAGCCCGGGACAGAGCTCCTATAATTCACCCCTCCACTTT.

The chain carries TRBV29-1 and TRBJ2-1, with 7 positions matching TRBD2. The CDR3 is 17 residues long. J gave up 3 bases and V 1 base, and 12 bases lay outside the gene matches. Germline CDR1 reads SQVTM; CDR2 reads ANQGSEA. This CDR3 is CSVEGMSGAPNYNEQFF. The CDR3, as DNA: TGCAGCGTTGAAGGGATGAGCGGGGCCCCCAACTACAATGAGCAGTTCTTC.

There are a few counts of this clone. The rearrangement links TRBV18 to TRBJ2-7; D not resolved. Germline loops: CDR1 KGHSH, CDR2 LQKENI. The CDR3 consists of 12 residues. Trimming pared 3 bases from V and 5 bases from J, leaving 8 bases between. In nucleotides, the CDR3 is TGTGCCAGCTCACCCCATGTTGACGAGCAGTACTTC. Its protein is CASSPHVDEQYF. The variable domain in full, completed from reference TRBV18 and TRBJ2-7, reads NAGVMQNPRHLVRRRGQEARLRCSPMKGHSHVYWYRQLPEEGLKFMVYLQKENIIDESGMPKERFSAEFPKEGPSILRIQQVVRGDSAAYFCASSPHVDEQYFGPGTRLTVT.

The chain is built from TRBV30 and TRBJ1-2, with TRBD1 matching 7 bases. The V gene's germline CDR1 is GTSNPN and CDR2 SVGIG (reference sequence). V trimming: 2 bases; J trimming: 8 bases; junction bases outside the gene matches: 8. The CDR3 has 13 residues. As DNA, the CDR3 is TGTGCCTGGAGTCGACAGGGTAATGGCGGCTACACCTTC. Amino acid sequence: CAWSRQGNGGYTF.

This clone was seen a few times. The rearrangement joins TRBV5-8 to TRBJ1-1, with D possibly matching TRBD1 (5 bases). V shed 0 bases and J shed 3 bases, with 9 bases lying between them. This CDR3 contains 14 residues. In germline, CDR1 is SGHTS, CDR2 YDEGEE. The CDR3 nucleotides read TGTGCCAGCAGCTTGGCCCCAGGGTACACTGAAGCTTTCTTT. As protein: CASSLAPGYTEAFF.

This clone was detected a few times. This chain links TRBV6-5 with TRBJ2-3; D gene ambiguous. The CDR3 sequence is 13 residues long. With 7 bases removed from V and 1 base from J, the gap between germline ends came to 9 bases. From germline, CDR1 is MNHEY and CDR2 SVGAGI. The CDR3: CASTGLRTDTQYF. CDR3 coding DNA: TGTGCCAGCACTGGGCTCCGCACAGATACGCAGTATTTT.

The CDR3 DNA sequence: TGCGCCAGCAGCCAAGGCGGGGTGCGGTCCTCTGGAAACACCATATATTTT. Amino acids: CASSQGGVRSSGNTIYF. The chain has TRBV4-3 and TRBJ1-3; D gene unclear. Germline CDR1 reads LGHNA; CDR2 reads YSLEER. Trimming stripped 1 base from V and 0 bases from J, with 13 bases between. The CDR3 consists of 17 residues.

This clone turned up a few times. The chain links TRBV28 to TRBJ2-2; D perhaps matches TRBD1 (5 bases). The CDR3 totals 15 residues. Germline CDR1 MDHEN, CDR2 SYDVKM. Trimming removed 4 bases from V and 3 bases from J, with 12 bases in between. DNA for the CDR3: TGTGCCAGCAGTTGGACACTTGGAGACACCGGGGAGCTGTTTTTT. It encodes CASSWTLGDTGELFF.

This clone was seen repeatedly, ten times or more. V gene TRBV4-1 combines with J gene TRBJ2-1, with 8 bases identical to TRBD2. Trimming cost V 1 base and J 8 bases; bases outside gene matches: 10. The CDR3 covers 16 residues. The germline CDR1 and CDR2 sequences are MGHRA and YSYEKL. As DNA, the CDR3 is TGCGCCAGCAGCCAAGTCGGACTAGCAAATGAAGATGAGCAGTTCTTC. Protein: CASSQVGLANEDEQFF.